The clone carrying this T cell receptor (beta chain) came up a few times. The target antigen is unknown. The source of the sample is a study of metastatic and nonmetastatic thyroid tumors. Study details: From malignant and benign thyroid patients, repertoires in blood and in tumor or nodule tissue were compared.

Study-wide results and limits: Benign nodules were reported to have significantly lower TCR beta diversity than malignant thyroid tumors, in blood and tumor.

Treatment of any kind had been given to no patient before thyroid surgery. TCRdb redid the clone calls on the PCR reads using MiXCR. The repertoire includes 25,000 to 35,000 clones, 15% to 20% of them detected once, and about 4.8% sits in the top ten. Germline V gene sequence: CDR1 MNHEY, CDR2 SVGEGT. Trimming stripped 2 bases from V and 14 bases from J, with 21 bases between. This CDR3 contains 15 residues. This TCR came from a female donor with papillary thyroid cancer or a benign thyroid nodule (not recorded which). Some clones in this sample may be carry-over from other donors' samples. Material: blood. V is TRBV6-2 or TRBV6-3 and J is TRBJ2-2, with a tentative D call TRBD1 (5 bases). CDR3 residues: CASSYELVRAGYLFF. DNA of the CDR3: TGTGCCAGCAGTTACGAGTTAGTTAGGGCAGGGTATCTGTTTTTT.